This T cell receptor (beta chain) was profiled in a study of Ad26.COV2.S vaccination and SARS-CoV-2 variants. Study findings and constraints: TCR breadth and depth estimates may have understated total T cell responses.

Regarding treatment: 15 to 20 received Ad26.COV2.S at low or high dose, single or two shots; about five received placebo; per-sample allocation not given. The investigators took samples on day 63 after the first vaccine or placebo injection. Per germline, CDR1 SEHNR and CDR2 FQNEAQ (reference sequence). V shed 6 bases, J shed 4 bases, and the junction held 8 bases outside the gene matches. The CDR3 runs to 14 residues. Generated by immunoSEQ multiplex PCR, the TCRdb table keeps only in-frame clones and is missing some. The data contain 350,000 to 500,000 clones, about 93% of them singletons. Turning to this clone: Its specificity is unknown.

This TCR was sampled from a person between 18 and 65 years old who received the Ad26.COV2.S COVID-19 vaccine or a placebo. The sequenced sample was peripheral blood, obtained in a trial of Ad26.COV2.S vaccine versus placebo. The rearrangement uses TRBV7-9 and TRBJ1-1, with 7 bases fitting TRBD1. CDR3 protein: CASSRGQGGTEAFF. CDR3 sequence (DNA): TGTGCCAGCAGTAGGGGGCAGGGAGGCACTGAAGCTTTCTTT.